The 13 T cell receptor beta chains listed next were all sequenced from one sample in a study of beta chain features in type 1 diabetes. Expressed TCRB transcripts were sequenced after all isolated RNA was converted to cDNA. TCRdb keeps only in-frame clones here, not all; method: immunoSEQ multiplex PCR. This repertoire shows about 900,000 clones, under 20% found once; its top ten account for around 0.02%. Sequencing was carried out using naive CD4+ T cells from blood. The receptor source for this set is a woman aged 18-30 years in good health.

This clone was observed a handful of times. V is TRBV25-1 and J is TRBJ1-4; 9 bases match TRBD1. The CDR3 consists of 17 residues. Germline trimming cut 5 bases from V and 4 bases from J; bases unmatched to any gene: 11. CDR1 is MGHDK, CDR2 SYGVNS, per germline. The CDR3 reads CASSISGTGMLNEKLFF. CDR3 DNA sequence: TGTGCCAGCAGTATATCCGGGACAGGGATGCTTAATGAAAAACTGTTTTTT.

Notes on this clone: The same CDR3 arises from other DNA sequences in this sample as well. V and J are TRBV7-3 and TRBJ2-3; weak D call: TRBD1 (5 bases). Germline V gene data show CDR1 as SGHTA and CDR2 as FQGTGA. This CDR3 comprises 14 residues. V was cut by 0 bases and J by 1 base, with 5 bases left in between. CDR3 sequence: CASSLTGGTDTQYF. The DNA of the CDR3 is TGTGCCAGCAGCTTAACAGGGGGCACAGATACGCAGTATTTT.

The genes are TRBV7-9 and TRBJ2-5; the match to TRBD2 covers 14 bases. The V gene end was trimmed by 5 bases and the J gene end by 4 bases; junction bases not matched to a gene: 12. Germline V lookup: CDR1 SEHNR, CDR2 FQNEAQ (reference sequence). CDR3 length: 18 residues. CDR3 sequence (DNA): TGTGCCAGCAGCACCGGGACTAGCGGGAGAGGAGCAACAGAGACCCAGTACTTC. Encoded protein: CASSTGTSGRGATETQYF.

The J gene is TRBJ1-5, the V gene TRBV2; a possible D gene is TRBD1 (5 bases). Germline values: CDR1 SNHLY, CDR2 FYNNEI. The germline V and J ends were trimmed by 2 bases and 1 base, with 9 bases remaining between them. The CDR3 spans 15 residues. The CDR3 protein is CASSERGGSNQPQHF. The DNA for the CDR3 is TGTGCCAGCAGTGAACGGGGCGGGAGCAATCAGCCCCAGCATTTT.

The chain joins TRBV7-3 to TRBJ2-7, with TRBD1 matching over 7 bases. CDR3 size: 15 residues. Unmatched junction bases numbered 7, after V lost 5 bases and J lost 0 bases. Germline V gives CDR1 SGHTA, CDR2 FQGTGA. The CDR3 loop reads CASSPTRDSSYEQYF. CDR3 sequence (DNA): TGTGCCAGCAGCCCCACTCGGGACAGCTCCTACGAGCAGTACTTC.

This clone turned up a few times. The chain has TRBV7-2 and TRBJ2-5; D gene ambiguous. Germline CDR1 reads SGHTA; CDR2 reads FQGNSA. CDR3 length equals 14 residues. V lost 5 bases, J lost 4 bases, and 14 bases lay in between. Here the CDR3 DNA reads TGTGCCAGCAGCCCGACGCTAGGGCGAGAGACCCAGTACTTC. It specifies CASSPTLGRETQYF.

This clone was counted only a few times. The V and J genes are TRBV15 and TRBJ2-1; TRBD2 is a possible D gene (6 bases). Deletions cut 0 bases from V and 0 bases from J, with 9 bases between. CDR1 and CDR2 (germline): LNHNV, YYDKDF (reference sequence). The CDR3 loop spans 16 amino acids. The CDR3 nucleotides are TGTGCCACCAGCAGAGAGGTCGGGGGCTCCTACAATGAGCAGTTCTTC. It codes for CATSREVGGSYNEQFF.

CDR3 loop: CASSPTSGGKNIQYF. CDR3 in DNA: TGTGCCAGCAGCCCGACTAGCGGCGGCAAAAACATTCAGTACTTC. The V and J genes are TRBV11-2 and TRBJ2-4; TRBD2 matches 9 bases. CDR1 is SGHAT, CDR2 FQNNGV, per germline. This CDR3 has 15 residues. Trimming at V came to 5 bases and at J to 3 bases, leaving 5 bases not matched to a gene.

The chain has TRBV11-2 and TRBJ2-7; possible D gene TRBD1, 6 bases. V was shortened by 1 base and J by 4 bases, with 11 bases between the two germline ends. From germline, CDR1 is SGHAT and CDR2 FQNNGV. CDR3 length: 14 residues. In nucleotides, the CDR3 is TGTGCCAGCAGCTTAGTGCAGGGGTCTTACGAGCAGTACTTC. It is translated as CASSLVQGSYEQYF.

This chain joins TRBV27 and TRBJ2-1, with TRBD2 matching 12 bases. Germline assignment: CDR1 MNHEY and CDR2 SMNVEV (reference sequence). The CDR3 extends over 15 amino acids. V was clipped by 1 base and J by 15 bases; unmatched bases: 10. The DNA for the CDR3 is TGTGCCAGCAGTTTATTTCGGACTAGCGGGATAGATTCGTTCTTC. It codes for CASSLFRTSGIDSFF.

The CDR3 here is CASSQVGAPYEQYF. Here the CDR3 DNA reads TGCGCCAGCAGCCAAGTTGGGGCCCCCTACGAGCAGTACTTC. This rearrangement joins TRBV4-1 to TRBJ2-7, with D possibly TRBD1 on 5 matching bases. The V and J ends lost 1 base and 2 bases respectively, with 9 bases between them. The V gene's germline CDR1 is MGHRA and CDR2 YSYEKL. The CDR3 consists of 14 residues.

This chain uses TRBV5-1 with TRBJ2-5, with D possibly TRBD1 on 6 matching bases. This CDR3 is 14 amino acids long. Germline V gene sequence: CDR1 SGHRS, CDR2 YFSETQ. V lost 3 bases to trimming and J lost 2 bases, with 11 bases between them. This CDR3 reads CASSYGTTQETQYF. The CDR3 DNA reads TGCGCCAGCAGCTACGGGACAACACAAGAGACCCAGTACTTC. Based on the CDR3 plus reference TRBV5-1 and TRBJ2-5, the full variable domain is KAGVTQTPRYLIKTRGQQVTLSCSPISGHRSVSWYQQTPGQGLQFLFEYFSETQRNKGNFPGRFSGRQFSNSRSEMNVSTLELGDSALYLCASSYGTTQETQYFGPGTRLLVL.

The sample holds a few counts of this clone. The V gene is TRBV18, the J gene TRBJ2-7; perhaps TRBD1 as D (5 bases). V lost 2 bases and J 3 bases, leaving 14 bases between the germline ends. Germline V gives CDR1 KGHSH, CDR2 LQKENI. This CDR3 region has 15 residues. The DNA for the CDR3 is TGTGCCAGCTCACCAGGAGCGACAGAAAACTACGAGCAGTACTTC. Protein product: CASSPGATENYEQYF.